Below are 26 T cell receptor beta chains sequenced from a single sample in a study of T cell repertoires in cytomegalovirus infection. TCRdb passed the reads through MiXCR, listing each CDR3 protein once. The sample includes around 320,000 distinct CDR3 sequences, approximately 9.5% seen only once; the top ten take approximately 4.7%. Sequencing was done on a sample of PBMCs. The receptors were sampled from a human donor in good health (CMV status not recorded). Some clones in this sample may be carry-over from other donors' samples.

A few counts support this clonotype. The CDR3 reads CASSEKIAGGYEQYF. DNA of the CDR3: TGTGCCAGCAGTGAAAAGATAGCGGGAGGGTACGAGCAGTACTTC. This chain connects TRBV6-1 to TRBJ2-7; 11 bases fit TRBD2. V gave up 2 bases and J gave up 4 bases; unmatched junction bases: 4. CDR3 length: 15 residues. The germline gives CDR1 MNHNS, CDR2 SASEGT.

This clonotype was detected only a few times. The J gene is TRBJ2-6, the V gene TRBV12-3 or TRBV12-4, with D perhaps matching TRBD1 or TRBD2 (5 bases each). Trimming cost V 7 bases and J 0 bases, with 10 bases left between them. The CDR3 is made up of 15 amino acids. CDR3 DNA: TGTGCCAGCAAGCCGAGGGGCTCTGGGGCCAACGTCCTGACTTTC. Protein sequence: CASKPRGSGANVLTF.

This clonotype occurred many times. CDR3 sequence reads: CASSSGVTLHF. The DNA for the CDR3 is TGTGCCAGCAGCTCGGGAGTGACCCTCCACTTT. The rearrangement uses TRBV5-4 and TRBJ1-6; no clear D. The germline gives CDR1 SGHNT, CDR2 YYREEE (reference sequence). There are 11 residues in the CDR3. Trimming pared 3 bases from V and 14 bases from J, leaving 9 bases between.

CDR3 nucleotide sequence: TGCAGTGCTAGAGAGTGGGGAACTAGGAGGGGAGAGACCCAGTACTTC. The encoded protein is CSAREWGTRRGETQYF. This rearrangement joins TRBV20-1 to TRBJ2-5, with D possibly matching TRBD2 (6 bases). The CDR3 has 16 amino acids. Per the germline V gene, CDR1 is DFQATT and CDR2 is SNEGSKA (reference sequence). V was shortened by 0 bases and J by 4 bases, with 18 bases between the two germline ends.

V gene TRBV6-6 combines with J gene TRBJ1-1; tentatively, D is TRBD1 (5 bases). CDR1 and CDR2 (germline): MNHNY, SVGAGI (reference sequence). This CDR3 region has 15 residues. Trimming left V 8 bases short and J 3 bases short, with 19 bases between. CDR3 in DNA: TGTGCCAGCGGCCGTGGAAGGGGTATGGACACTGAAGCTTTCTTT. It yields the protein CASGRGRGMDTEAFF.

The V gene is TRBV5-5, the J gene TRBJ2-7; 10 bases fit TRBD1. Germline V lookup: CDR1 SGHKS, CDR2 YYEKEE (reference sequence). With V trimmed by 1 base and J by 5 bases, 9 bases remained unmatched. The CDR3 is 16 residues long. Here the CDR3 reads CASSLPTGTGAHEQYF. DNA for the CDR3: TGTGCCAGCAGCTTGCCAACCGGGACAGGGGCCCACGAGCAGTACTTC.

Regarding this clonotype: Sequence at one end of the junction differs from germline and may be a read error. The chain recombines TRBV7-6 with TRBJ2-2; 9 bases fit TRBD2. Germline V lookup: CDR1 SGHVS, CDR2 FNYEAQ. The CDR3 is made up of 17 amino acids. The CDR3, as DNA: TGTGCCAGCAGTTGGAGACTAGCGGAAGGGAACGCCGGGGAGCTGTTTTTT. Encoded protein: CASSWRLAEGNAGELFF.

This clonotype has a count of ten or more. The chain carries TRBV19 and TRBJ1-2; 10 bases map to TRBD1. This CDR3 has 17 amino acids. Germline lookup yields CDR1 LNHDA and CDR2 SQIVND (reference sequence). V lost 6 bases to trimming and J lost 8 bases; unmatched junction nucleotides: 18. In nucleotides, the CDR3 is TGTGCCAGTAGAATTCCGTCCTCCGGGACAGGGGATCAGGGCTACACCTTC. It is translated as CASRIPSSGTGDQGYTF.

This clonotype was observed a handful of times. V gene TRBV20-1 combines with J gene TRBJ2-1, with 15 bases that match TRBD2. V shed 4 bases and J 4 bases; nucleotides not matched to a gene: 5. Germline V gene lookup returns CDR1 DFQATT and CDR2 SNEGSKA (reference sequence). The CDR3 spans 16 residues. This chain's CDR3 is CSAMGLAGGLYNEQFF. The CDR3 nucleotides are TGCAGTGCTATGGGACTAGCGGGGGGCCTGTACAATGAGCAGTTCTTC.

The chain links TRBV12-3 or TRBV12-4 to TRBJ2-1, with TRBD1 identical over 8 bases. The CDR3 covers 20 residues. J gave up 5 bases and V 6 bases, and 24 bases lay outside the gene matches. The CDR3 reads CASSVNRGVTTLGTDNEQFF. The CDR3 DNA reads TGTGCCAGCAGCGTAAACAGGGGGGTTACTACTTTAGGAACGGACAATGAGCAGTTCTTC.

This clonotype has more than one count but fewer than ten. This chain uses TRBV30 with TRBJ1-5; D is possibly TRBD1 (6 bases). This CDR3 region has 18 residues. V dropped 0 bases and J dropped 0 bases, with 18 bases sitting between them. Germline V gene sequence: CDR1 GTSNPN, CDR2 SVGIG (reference sequence). The CDR3 loop reads CAWSVGGVPPYSNQPQHF. CDR3 in DNA: TGTGCCTGGAGTGTAGGGGGGGTGCCCCCTTATAGCAATCAGCCCCAGCATTTT.

DNA of the CDR3: TGTGCCAGCATTCCAACCAAGGGGGGGATGTACACTGAAGCTTTCTTT. Translation: CASIPTKGGMYTEAFF. The chain joins TRBV28 to TRBJ1-1, with D possibly TRBD1 on 6 matching bases. Germline V gives CDR1 MDHEN, CDR2 SYDVKM. The length of the CDR3 is 16 residues. Trimming removed 7 bases from V and 3 bases from J, with 21 bases in between. The full variable domain, completed using reference TRBV28 and TRBJ1-1, is DVKVTQSSRYLVKRTGEKVFLECVQDMDHENMFWYRQDPGLGLRLIYFSYDVKMKEKGDIPEGYSVSREKKERFSLILESASTNQTSMYLCASIPTKGGMYTEAFFGQGTRLTVV.

This clonotype was recorded many times. This chain joins TRBV12-3 or TRBV12-4 and TRBJ1-1, with D possibly being TRBD1 (5 bases). The CDR3 spans 14 residues. V was cut by 10 bases and J by 4 bases, with 19 bases left in between. The CDR3 sequence: CATSVSGPGTEAFF. In DNA, the CDR3 is TGTGCCACCTCAGTTTCAGGGCCTGGCACTGAAGCTTTCTTT.

The sample holds many counts of this clonotype. The chain carries TRBV30 and TRBJ2-1; D might be TRBD1 or TRBD2, each matching 5 bases. There are 16 residues in the CDR3. V lost 1 base and J lost 0, with 13 bases in between. Per germline, CDR1 GTSNPN and CDR2 SVGIG (reference sequence). Here the CDR3 reads CAWSDPGLSSYNEQFF. The CDR3 DNA follows: TGTGCCTGGAGTGACCCGGGGCTGAGCTCCTACAATGAGCAGTTCTTC.

In DNA form, the CDR3 reads TGTGCCAGCAGTTTCCGGGACAAGGGGGCGGGAAACACCATATATTTT. Its translation is CASSFRDKGAGNTIYF. This sequence joins TRBV28 and TRBJ1-3; TRBD1 aligns across 7 bases. With V trimmed by 3 bases and J by 4 bases, 9 bases remained unmatched. CDR3 length: 16 amino acids. CDR1 MDHEN and CDR2 SYDVKM come from the germline V gene.

This clonotype has more than one count but fewer than ten. V is TRBV6-2 or TRBV6-3 and J is TRBJ2-7, with D uncertain. V lost 8 bases, J lost 3 bases, and 20 bases lay in between. The germline CDR1 and CDR2 sequences are MNHEY and SVGEGT. The CDR3 length is 15 residues. CDR3 in DNA: TGTGCCAGCTCCGATCCCGGTGGTAGACTCTACGAGCAGTACTTC. Translating it yields CASSDPGGRLYEQYF.

V is TRBV7-2 and J is TRBJ2-3; no clear D. The CDR3 runs 11 residues. CDR1 and CDR2 from the germline V gene are SGHTA and FQGNSA. V lost 5 bases to trimming and J lost 4 bases, with 4 bases between them. The CDR3 nucleotides read TGTGCCAGCAGCGCATCAGATACGCAGTATTTT. Protein: CASSASDTQYF.

This clonotype has ten or more counts. The gene calls are TRBV7-8 and TRBJ1-2; 8 positions agree with TRBD1. There are 12 residues in the CDR3. Germline CDR1 reads SGHVS; CDR2 reads FQNEAQ. Trimming cost V 10 bases and J 4 bases; bases outside gene matches: 5. The CDR3 nucleotides are TGTGCCACAGGGGGCGCGGGCTATGGCTACACCTTC. This encodes CATGGAGYGYTF.

The rearrangement links TRBV2 to TRBJ2-2; 8 bases match TRBD2. Germline V gene data show CDR1 as SNHLY and CDR2 as FYNNEI. V shed 5 bases, J shed 8 bases, and the junction held 10 bases outside the gene matches. The CDR3 has 15 amino acids. This chain's CDR3 is CASSTSGRLRGELFF. CDR3 nucleotide sequence: TGTGCCAGCAGTACAAGCGGGAGACTCAGGGGGGAGCTGTTTTTT.

This clonotype is labeled medium-sized (0.01 to 0.1%). V usage is TRBV6-1 and J usage is TRBJ1-1, with 11 bases identical to TRBD1. This CDR3 spans 14 amino acids. In germline, CDR1 is MNHNS, CDR2 SASEGT. With 4 bases clipped from V and 5 bases from J, the junction kept 3 bases outside the gene matches. For the CDR3, the DNA is TGTGCCAGCAGTGCCGGGACAGGGGGGACTGAAGCTTTCTTT. Encoded protein: CASSAGTGGTEAFF.

This chain joins TRBV5-1 and TRBJ2-1, with 9 bases lining up with TRBD2. This CDR3 is built from 17 residues. The germline gives CDR1 SGHRS, CDR2 YFSETQ. V shed 1 base and J 0 bases; nucleotides not matched to a gene: 5. The CDR3 DNA sequence: TGCGCCAGCAGCTTGTTGGCGGGAGGGCCCTCCTACAATGAGCAGTTCTTC. This translates into CASSLLAGGPSYNEQFF.

The chain carries TRBV6-2 or TRBV6-3 and TRBJ1-5; no clear D. Trimming took off 4 bases at V and 2 bases at J, with 12 bases between the two ends. Germline assignment: CDR1 MNHEY and CDR2 SVGEGT. The CDR3 has 15 amino acids. CDR3 region: CASSWPGGGNQPQHF. As DNA, the CDR3 is TGTGCCAGCAGTTGGCCGGGTGGTGGCAATCAGCCCCAGCATTTT.

This clonotype was detected a few times. This chain connects TRBV28 to TRBJ1-1, with D perhaps matching TRBD1 (6 bases). The CDR3 spans 14 residues. CDR1 MDHEN and CDR2 SYDVKM come from the germline V gene. Between the trimmed V and J ends, which lost 6 bases and 3 bases, there was a span of 14 bases. CDR3 nucleotide sequence: TGTGCCAGCAGACCAGACAGGAGATACACTGAAGCTTTCTTT. It codes for CASRPDRRYTEAFF.

This clonotype occurred a few times. The V gene is TRBV6-1, the J gene TRBJ2-1; D might be TRBD2 (5 bases). The CDR3 covers 13 residues. Germline CDR1 reads MNHNS; CDR2 reads SASEGT. V lost 8 bases to trimming and J lost 5 bases, with 13 bases between them. The CDR3 coding sequence is TGTGCCAGCGGCTGGAGGACCAACAATGAGCAGTTCTTC. Protein product: CASGWRTNNEQFF.

Ten or more counts support this clonotype. V is TRBV7-2 and J is TRBJ2-2; TRBD2 matches at 8 bases. The CDR3 has 16 residues. V trimming: 1 base; J trimming: 1 base; junction bases outside the gene matches: 2. Germline assignment: CDR1 SGHTA and CDR2 FQGNSA. The CDR3 spells CASSLDGRGNTGELFF. CDR3 DNA sequence: TGTGCCAGCAGCTTAGACGGGAGGGGGAACACCGGGGAGCTGTTTTTT.

This clonotype was seen at least ten times. The V gene is TRBV7-2, the J gene TRBJ2-7; TRBD1 might be the D (5 bases). CDR1 and CDR2 (germline): SGHTA, FQGNSA. The ends were cut back, 0 bases at V and 4 bases at J, with 7 bases in the middle. The CDR3 contains 13 residues. The CDR3 region has the DNA TGTGCCAGCAGCTTAGCACAGGTTTACGAGCAGTACTTC. It is translated as CASSLAQVYEQYF.